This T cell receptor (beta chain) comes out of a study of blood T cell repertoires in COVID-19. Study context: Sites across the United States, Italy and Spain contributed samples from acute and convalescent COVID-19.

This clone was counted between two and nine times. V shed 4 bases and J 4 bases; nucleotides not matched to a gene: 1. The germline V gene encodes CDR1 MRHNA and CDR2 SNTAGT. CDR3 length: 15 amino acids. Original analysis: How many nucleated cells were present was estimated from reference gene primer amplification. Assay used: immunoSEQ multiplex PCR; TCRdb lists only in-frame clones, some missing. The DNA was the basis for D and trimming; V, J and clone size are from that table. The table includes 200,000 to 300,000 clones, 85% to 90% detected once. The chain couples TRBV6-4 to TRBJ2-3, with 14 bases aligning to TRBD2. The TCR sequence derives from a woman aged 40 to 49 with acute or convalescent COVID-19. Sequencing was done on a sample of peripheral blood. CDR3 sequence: CASSVTSGGADTQYF. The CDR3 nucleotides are TGTGCCAGCAGTGTGACTAGCGGGGGGGCAGATACGCAGTATTTT.